The clone carrying this T cell receptor (beta chain) is a singleton in its sample. No antigen is known for it. Constant-segment primers and 5'RACE yielded cDNA libraries for TCR alpha and TCR beta, each carrying sample barcodes and UMIs. TCRdb used MiXCR to reprocess the 5' RACE reads, holding one entry per CDR3 protein. The data contain 300,000 to 400,000 distinct CDR3 sequences, around 30% of them singletons. These data come from a study of T-cell memory formation after mild COVID-19. Looking at the study overall: TCR clusters mostly belonged to single donors. General observations from the study: Contracting clones from day 15 to 85 had balanced CD4/CD8; later expanders favoured CD4+.

V trimming: 1 base; J trimming: 0 bases; junction bases outside the gene matches: 7. From germline, CDR1 is SGHAT and CDR2 FQNNGV. CDR3 length: 18 residues. The clonotype originates from an adult woman who had mild COVID-19 (a few samples of this study predate the infection). Cell type and time point are not known. The chain carries TRBV11-2 and TRBJ2-3, with 10 bases fitting TRBD1. Input material: PBMCs or a T cell subset sorted from them (not recorded which). The CDR3 reads CASSLVFPGQGSTDTQYF. The CDR3 DNA follows: TGTGCCAGCAGCTTAGTTTTCCCGGGACAGGGGAGCACAGATACGCAGTATTTT.